This TCR beta chain was observed in a study of control samples from healthy donors and cancer patients. Using immunoSEQ multiplex PCR, the repertoire was profiled, and TCRdb retains in-frame clones only, with some absent. The sample includes some 130,000 clones, 92% seen only once; the top ten take 2% to 2.5%. The CDR3 is 12 residues long. Trimming left V 4 bases short and J 5 bases short, with 8 bases between. The rearrangement joins TRBV12-3 or TRBV12-4 to TRBJ1-2, with TRBD1 as a possible D gene (5 bases). This clonotype was sampled from a woman aged 45-65 years in good health. Sequencing was done on a sample of blood. The CDR3 nucleotides read TGTGCCAGCAGTTACGGGGGGTATGGCTACACCTTC. This translates into CASSYGGYGYTF.